This T cell receptor beta chain came from a study of shared clonotypes between healthy human individuals. Study results and limitations: A few donors shared around 5.2% of their naive CD4 clonotypes.

V gave up 6 bases and J gave up 0 bases, with 12 bases separating them. Germline lookup yields CDR1 MDHEN and CDR2 SYDVKM. The CDR3 is made up of 16 amino acids. Concerning this clone: The antigen is unknown. This sample includes further DNA sequences coding for the same CDR3.

Using immunoSEQ multiplex PCR, the repertoire was profiled, and TCRdb retains in-frame clones only, with some absent. The repertoire holds under 750,000 clones, with around 70% as singletons. This TCR was sampled from a woman aged 25 to 39 in good health. Input material: memory CD4+ T cells sorted from blood. Subset given: CD45RA-negative fraction. The chain joins TRBV28 to TRBJ2-6; D unresolved. The DNA for the CDR3 is TGTGCCAGCAGCCCCACCTTGGGCTCTGGGGCCAACGTCCTGACTTTC. Its translation is CASSPTLGSGANVLTF. The whole variable domain, filled in from reference TRBV28 and TRBJ2-6, reads DVKVTQSSRYLVKRTGEKVFLECVQDMDHENMFWYRQDPGLGLRLIYFSYDVKMKEKGDIPEGYSVSREKKERFSLILESASTNQTSMYLCASSPTLGSGANVLTFGAGSRLTVL.